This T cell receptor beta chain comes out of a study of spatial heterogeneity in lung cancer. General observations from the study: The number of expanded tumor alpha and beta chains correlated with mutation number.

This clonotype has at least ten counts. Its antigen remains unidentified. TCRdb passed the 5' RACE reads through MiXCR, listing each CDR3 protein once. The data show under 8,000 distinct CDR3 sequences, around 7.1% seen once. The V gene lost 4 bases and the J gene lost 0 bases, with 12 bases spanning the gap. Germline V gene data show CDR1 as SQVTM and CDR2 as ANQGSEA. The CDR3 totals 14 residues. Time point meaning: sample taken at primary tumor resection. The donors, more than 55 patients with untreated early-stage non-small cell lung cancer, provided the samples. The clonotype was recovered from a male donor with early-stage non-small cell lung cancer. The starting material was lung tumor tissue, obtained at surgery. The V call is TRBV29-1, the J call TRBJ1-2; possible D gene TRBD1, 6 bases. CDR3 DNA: TGCAGCGTTGTGGTCAGGGGCTCTAACTATGGCTACACCTTC. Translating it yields CSVVVRGSNYGYTF.